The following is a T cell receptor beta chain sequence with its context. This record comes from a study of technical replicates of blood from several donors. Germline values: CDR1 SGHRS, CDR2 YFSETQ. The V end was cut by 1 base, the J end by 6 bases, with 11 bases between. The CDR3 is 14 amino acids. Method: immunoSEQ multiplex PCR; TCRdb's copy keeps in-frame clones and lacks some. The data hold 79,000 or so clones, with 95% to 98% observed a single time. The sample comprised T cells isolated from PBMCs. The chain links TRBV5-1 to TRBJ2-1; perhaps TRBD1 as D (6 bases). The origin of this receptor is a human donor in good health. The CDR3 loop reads CASSLIQGANEQFF. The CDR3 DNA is TGCGCCAGCAGCTTGATACAGGGTGCCAATGAGCAGTTCTTC.